A selection of T cell receptor beta chains follows, all from one sample in a study of cytomegalovirus exposure and HLA in healthy donors. Generated by immunoSEQ multiplex PCR, the TCRdb table keeps only in-frame clones and is missing some. Of 160,000 or so clones listed, 65% to 80% were seen once; the top ten hold 2% to 2.5%. The specimen sequenced was PBMCs. The receptors derive from a man between 35 and 55 years old in good health and CMV-seronegative. The conserved cysteine and the conserved F or W are not part of the CDR3 here.

14,TRBV29-1,TRBJ2-1,SVGDNGDYRYREQF
13,TRBV6-1,TRBJ2-1,ASTPTSGRDNEQF
13,TRBV28,TRBJ2-3,ASSAGQGATDTQY
17,TRBV5-1,TRBJ2-3,ASSLQPGTSGSFTDTQY
14,TRBV7-9,TRBJ2-1,AVQEGRLAGGDEQF
14,TRBV27,TRBJ2-7,ASSPVVRQGTYEQY
12,TRBV5-1,TRBJ2-5,ASSLGQLRETQY
10,TRBV27,TRBJ2-1,ASSLRSGEQF
13,TRBV13,TRBJ1-3,ASRERGRLGNTIY
11,TRBV7-9,TRBJ2-3,ASSSEGPYTQY
12,TRBV10-2,TRBJ2-3,ASSERQSTDTQY
12,TRBV5-1,TRBJ2-3,ASSPSQGRHTQY
13,TRBV27,TRBJ2-7,ASSPLAGGPEEQY
13,TRBV7-2,TRBJ1-2,ASSLRTGGLEGYT
10,TRBV6-1,TRBJ2-1,ASSDPGNEQF
13,TRBV7-2,TRBJ2-1,ASSRSSGSYNEQF
10,TRBV5-4,TRBJ2-3,ASRSVTDTQY
14,TRBV9,TRBJ2-5,ASSVEGLAGGETQY
14,TRBV27,TRBJ2-2,ASSLASGRVIGELF
12,TRBV5-6,TRBJ1-5,ASSLGGTHQPQH
11,TRBV5-1,TRBJ2-2,ASSRLDTGELF
14,TRBV14,TRBJ1-4,ASSQDRGSRNQKLF
12,TRBV28,TRBJ2-6,ASETRAGANGLT
14,TRBV4-2,TRBJ2-1,ASSQVGGRTNNEQF
13,TRBV10-3,TRBJ2-3,AISAPGREADTQY
13,TRBV5-4,TRBJ2-2,ASSPRQGSGGELF
13,TRBV4-1,TRBJ1-2,ASSQEPTGGYGYT
11,TRBV30,TRBJ2-3,AWSVDRADTQY
13,TRBV15,TRBJ1-2,ATSRDQNRIDGYT
15,TRBV13,TRBJ2-7,ASSPRRTSGRWGEQY
12,TRBV19,TRBJ2-7,ASSGSGVRYEQY
10,TRBV10-3,TRBJ2-7,AISGTDYEQY
13,TRBV7-2,TRBJ2-7,ASSSGLAGGHEQY
14,TRBV5-1,TRBJ2-3,ASRMTSGRSTDTQY
15,TRBV7-6,TRBJ1-1,ASSFFSSGTGGPEAF
14,TRBV5-6,TRBJ2-2,ASRDSAGIYTGELF
13,TRBV5-5,TRBJ2-1,ASTQIQGARNEQF
14,TRBV18,TRBJ2-1,ASSPLGLAGGDEQF
9,TRBV19,TRBJ1-1,ASSRQGSAF
10,TRBV2,TRBJ2-1,ASRDTPSVRF
16,TRBV28,TRBJ2-3,ASGSPGLAVLSTDTQY
11,TRBV7-2,TRBJ2-7,ASSLDRALEQY
11,TRBV7-6,TRBJ1-1,ASSVLGTGEAF
14,TRBV15,TRBJ2-1,ATSSPQGIVRNEQF
13,TRBV13,TRBJ2-5,ASSSSGGYQETQY
14,TRBV5-6,TRBJ2-3,ASSFFLAGVTDTQY
15,TRBV7-9,TRBJ2-7,ASSFPQGTPNSYEQY
13,TRBV5-1,TRBJ1-6,ASSPNPQVNSPLH
16,TRBV28,TRBJ2-1,ASSSLILAGGSYNEQF
14,TRBV19,TRBJ1-5,ASSSPGALSNQPQH
11,TRBV28,TRBJ1-2,ASSLDRIYGYT
13,TRBV7-8,TRBJ2-1,ASSFLRGGPGEQF
11,TRBV28,TRBJ1-2,ASKAGGIYGYT
14,TRBV6-5,TRBJ1-4,ASSYSSGGVNEKLF
13,TRBV5-6,TRBJ2-7,ASTGRTVGRYEQY
11,TRBV19,TRBJ2-1,ASSIGWRDEQF